Included here is one T cell receptor beta chain sequence, with context. The data originate from a study of cytomegalovirus exposure and HLA in healthy donors. Across the study: Both the 120 validation repertoires and the roughly 700 first-cohort repertoires used the same platform, as reported by a later analysis.

Only in-frame clones appear in the TCRdb table, and some are missing; sequencing was by immunoSEQ multiplex PCR. The sample contains about 73,000 clones, roughly 95% of which appear only once. In germline, CDR1 is LNHDA, CDR2 SQIVND (reference sequence). V lost 7 bases and J lost 8, with 35 bases in between. The CDR3 loop spans 19 amino acids. The chain is built from TRBV19 and TRBJ1-2; possible D gene TRBD1, 5 bases. The sequencing sample was made of PBMCs. The source is a man younger than 35 in good health and CMV-seronegative. The CDR3 here is CASTLKKAPVDTQRSGYTF. CDR3 in DNA: TGTGCCAGTACCCTGAAAAAGGCTCCCGTGGACACCCAACGGAGCGGCTACACCTTC.